This passage covers 17 T cell receptor beta chains from one sample sequenced in a study of cytomegalovirus exposure and HLA in healthy donors. PCR amplification relied on 60 Vbeta primers (plus 13 Jbeta primers). Using immunoSEQ multiplex PCR, the repertoire was profiled, and TCRdb retains in-frame clones only, with some absent. The sample lists some 130,000 clones; roughly 84% were seen once. Sequencing was performed on PBMCs. Receptors were obtained from a boy aged 5-17 years in good health and CMV-seronegative.

This clone was observed once. The CDR3 reads CASSSWAEGQPQHF. The CDR3 DNA sequence: TGTGCCAGCAGTTCCTGGGCTGAGGGTCAGCCCCAGCATTTT. The chain has TRBV2 and TRBJ1-5, with D uncertain. The CDR3 runs 14 residues. With 5 bases removed from V and 6 bases from J, the gap between germline ends came to 14 bases. CDR1 SNHLY and CDR2 FYNNEI come from the germline V gene.

The genes are TRBV7-6 and TRBJ2-7; D is perhaps TRBD1 (5 bases). Looked up from germline, CDR1 is SGHVS and CDR2 is FNYEAQ. The V gene lost 1 base and the J gene lost 0 bases, with 10 bases spanning the gap. The CDR3 has 15 amino acids. CDR3 region: CASSLVRQSSYEQYF. The CDR3 nucleotides read TGTGCCAGCAGCTTAGTACGACAGAGCTCCTACGAGCAGTACTTC.

The rearrangement links TRBV5-5 to TRBJ2-7; D uncertain. Trimming removed 1 base from V and 3 bases from J, with 8 bases in between. Germline CDR1 is SGHKS and CDR2 is YYEKEE (reference sequence). CDR3 length: 13 residues. The CDR3 DNA reads as TGTGCCAGCAGCTTGAAAGACAACTACGAGCAGTACTTC. It encodes CASSLKDNYEQYF.

V and J are TRBV6-5 and TRBJ1-1, with TRBD1 identical over 7 bases. V lost 6 bases and J lost 6; bases outside the gene matches: 13. The CDR3 loop spans 15 amino acids. Germline CDR1 and CDR2: MNHEY and SVGAGI. CDR3 in DNA: TGTGCCAGCAGCCACGCGACAGGGAGGAAGGCTGAAGCTTTCTTT. Protein sequence: CASSHATGRKAEAFF.

V is TRBV6-1 and J is TRBJ2-3; 10 nucleotides agree with TRBD2. The germline gives CDR1 MNHNS, CDR2 SASEGT. This CDR3 has 14 amino acids. V lost 5 bases to trimming and J lost 1 base; unmatched junction nucleotides: 0. The CDR3, as DNA: TGTGCCAGCAGTAGCGGGGGGGGCACAGATACGCAGTATTTT. It yields the protein CASSSGGGTDTQYF.

The rearrangement joins TRBV28 to TRBJ1-4, with a weak D call TRBD1 (5 bases). Per the germline V gene, CDR1 is MDHEN and CDR2 is SYDVKM. Trimming cost V 1 base and J 1 base, with 13 bases left between them. CDR3 length: 17 amino acids. CDR3 residues: CASSLSGSMRTNEKLFF. In DNA form, the CDR3 reads TGTGCCAGCAGTTTATCAGGGTCCATGAGAACTAATGAAAAACTGTTTTTT.

This sequence joins TRBV7-2 and TRBJ1-1; D remains unclear. V was trimmed by 1 base and J by 2 bases, leaving 8 bases between them. Germline loops: CDR1 SGHTA, CDR2 FQGNSA. The CDR3 loop spans 14 amino acids. Here the CDR3 DNA reads TGTGCCAGCAGCTTAGGAGTATATAACACTGAAGCTTTCTTT. This sequence encodes CASSLGVYNTEAFF.

The genes are TRBV7-8 and TRBJ2-7, with 12 nucleotides matching TRBD2. V was clipped by 2 bases and J by 6 bases; unmatched bases: 14. This CDR3 is 18 amino acids long. Per the germline V gene, CDR1 is SGHVS and CDR2 is FQNEAQ. The chain's CDR3 is CASSLLTSGGRIQGEQYF. The CDR3 DNA reads TGTGCCAGCAGCTTATTGACTAGCGGGGGCCGCATTCAGGGCGAGCAGTACTTC.

The J gene is TRBJ2-3, the V gene TRBV19, with 14 bases that match TRBD2. V lost 9 bases to trimming and J lost 2 bases; unmatched junction nucleotides: 4. The V gene's germline CDR1 is LNHDA and CDR2 SQIVND (reference sequence). The CDR3 runs 15 residues. The CDR3 DNA is TGTGCCAGCTCGGGACTAGCGGGGGCCACAGATACGCAGTATTTT. This translates into CASSGLAGATDTQYF.

V is TRBV18 and J is TRBJ1-5; no reliable D call. Per germline, CDR1 KGHSH and CDR2 LQKENI. The ends were cut back, 2 bases at V and 0 bases at J, with 11 bases in the middle. The CDR3 covers 16 residues. Here the CDR3 reads CASSPEGSYSNQPQHF. The CDR3, as DNA: TGTGCCAGCTCACCAGAAGGGAGTTATAGCAATCAGCCCCAGCATTTT. Complete variable domain (other parts from reference TRBV18 and TRBJ1-5): NAGVMQNPRHLVRRRGQEARLRCSPMKGHSHVYWYRQLPEEGLKFMVYLQKENIIDESGMPKERFSAEFPKEGPSILRIQQVVRGDSAAYFCASSPEGSYSNQPQHFGDGTRLSIL.

This chain links TRBV19 with TRBJ1-5; 9 nucleotides align to TRBD1. V shed 6 bases, J shed 5 bases, and the junction held 2 bases outside the gene matches. The CDR3 spans 13 residues. CDR1 is LNHDA and CDR2 is SQIVND in the germline V gene (reference sequence). The DNA of the CDR3 is TGTGCCAGTAGGGGACAGGGACATCAGCCCCAGCATTTT. Its protein is CASRGQGHQPQHF.

V and J are TRBV29-1 and TRBJ2-1, with D possibly matching TRBD1 (5 bases). The CDR3 is made up of 13 amino acids. The V end was cut by 7 bases, the J end by 10 bases, with 20 bases between. Germline V gives CDR1 SQVTM, CDR2 ANQGSEA. CDR3 residues: CSAAYVVGQEQFF. The DNA for the CDR3 is TGCAGCGCTGCTTATGTGGTGGGGCAGGAGCAGTTCTTC.

V usage is TRBV5-4 and J usage is TRBJ2-7; no reliable D call. V was cut by 0 bases and J by 3 bases, with 13 bases left in between. The CDR3 has 15 residues. The germline V gene has CDR1 SGHNT and CDR2 YYREEE (reference sequence). DNA for the CDR3: TGTGCCAGCAGCTTGGACGTCCTCGGCGGCTACGAGCAGTACTTC. It codes for CASSLDVLGGYEQYF.

The chain employs TRBV5-6 and TRBJ1-1; TRBD1 aligns across 8 bases. The CDR3 has 16 residues. With 3 bases clipped from V and 0 bases from J, the junction kept 7 bases outside the gene matches. Germline V lookup: CDR1 SGHDT, CDR2 YYEEEE. The CDR3 nucleotides read TGTGCCAGCAGCTCGTGGGAGACAGGGGTGAACACTGAAGCTTTCTTT. Translated, it gives CASSSWETGVNTEAFF.

This chain connects TRBV19 to TRBJ1-2; D call uncertain. V dropped 6 bases and J dropped 3 bases, with 5 bases sitting between them. Per germline, CDR1 LNHDA and CDR2 SQIVND (reference sequence). The CDR3 extends over 11 amino acids. The DNA for the CDR3 is TGTGCCAGTAGCCCGTACTATGGCTACACCTTC. This translates into CASSPYYGYTF.

The rearrangement joins TRBV4-1 to TRBJ1-1; D is undetermined. V gave up 8 bases and J gave up 4 bases, with 11 bases separating them. Per germline, CDR1 MGHRA and CDR2 YSYEKL. The CDR3 is made up of 12 amino acids. The CDR3 loop reads CASSGRVTEAFF. CDR3 nucleotide sequence: TGCGCCAGCTCCGGGAGGGTCACTGAAGCTTTCTTT.

This clone was picked up a small number of times. This chain uses TRBV7-6 with TRBJ1-1; 8 positions agree with TRBD1. There are 13 residues in the CDR3. The V gene's germline CDR1 is SGHVS and CDR2 FNYEAQ. The V gene end was trimmed by 2 bases and the J gene end by 6 bases; junction bases not matched to a gene: 2. The CDR3 sequence is CASSLTDRAEAFF. In nucleotides, the CDR3 is TGTGCCAGCAGCTTAACGGACAGGGCTGAAGCTTTCTTT. Together with reference TRBV7-6 and TRBJ1-1, the CDR3 gives the full variable domain: GAGVSQSPRYKVTKRGQDVALRCDPISGHVSLYWYRQALGQGPEFLTYFNYEAQQDKSGLPNDRFSAERPEGSISTLTIQRTEQRDSAMYRCASSLTDRAEAFFGQGTRLTVV.